This TCR beta chain was identified in a study of blood T cell repertoires in COVID-19. Study background: T cells, B-cell-depleted T cells, or PBMCs provided the cDNA or gDNA that served as material.

Germline V gene lookup returns CDR1 LGHNT and CDR2 FRNRAP. This CDR3 spans 18 amino acids. The germline V and J ends were trimmed by 0 bases and 0 bases, with 15 bases remaining between them. Here immunoSEQ multiplex PCR was the method, and the copy in TCRdb shows in-frame clones only, minus some. The sample has roughly 85,000 clones; about nine tenths are singletons. The receptor comes from a man over 45 with active or convalescent COVID-19. Sequences were obtained from peripheral blood. This chain uses TRBV12-5 with TRBJ1-5; TRBD1 is a possible D gene (5 bases). CDR3 DNA: TGTGCTAGTGGTTTGGTAGTGAGACAGCAGACTAGCAATCAGCCCCAGCATTTT. As protein: CASGLVVRQQTSNQPQHF.